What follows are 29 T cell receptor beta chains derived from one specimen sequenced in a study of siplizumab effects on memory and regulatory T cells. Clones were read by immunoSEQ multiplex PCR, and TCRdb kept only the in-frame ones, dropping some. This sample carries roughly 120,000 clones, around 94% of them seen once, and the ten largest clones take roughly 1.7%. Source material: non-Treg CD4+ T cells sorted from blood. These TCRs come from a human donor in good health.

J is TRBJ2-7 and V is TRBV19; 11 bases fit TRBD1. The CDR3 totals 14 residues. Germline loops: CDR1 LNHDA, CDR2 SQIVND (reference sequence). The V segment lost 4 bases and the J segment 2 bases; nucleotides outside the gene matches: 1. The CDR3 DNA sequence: TGTGCCAGTAGTACGGGACAGGGGGCCTACGAGCAGTACTTC. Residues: CASSTGQGAYEQYF. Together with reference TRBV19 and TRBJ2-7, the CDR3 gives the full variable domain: DGGITQSPKYLFRKEGQNVTLSCEQNLNHDAMYWYRQDPGQGLRLIYYSQIVNDFQKGDIAEGYSVSREKKESFPLTVTSAQKNPTAFYLCASSTGQGAYEQYFGPGTRLTVT.

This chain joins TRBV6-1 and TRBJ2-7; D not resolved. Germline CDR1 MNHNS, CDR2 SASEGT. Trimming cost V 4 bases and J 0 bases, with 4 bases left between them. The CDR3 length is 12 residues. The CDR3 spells CASSATSYEQYF. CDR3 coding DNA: TGTGCCAGCAGTGCAACCTCCTACGAGCAGTACTTC.

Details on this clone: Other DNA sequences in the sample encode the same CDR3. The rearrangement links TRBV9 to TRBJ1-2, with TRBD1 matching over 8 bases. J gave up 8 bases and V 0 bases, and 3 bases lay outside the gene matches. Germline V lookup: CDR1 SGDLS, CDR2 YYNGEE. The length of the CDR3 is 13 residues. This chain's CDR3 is CASSVEQGGGYTF. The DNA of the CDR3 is TGTGCCAGCAGCGTAGAACAGGGGGGGGGCTACACCTTC.

CDR3 amino acids: CASSQRGMGSPLHF. CDR3 bases: TGTGCCAGCAGCCAAAGGGGCATGGGTTCACCCCTCCACTTT. The chain recombines TRBV14 with TRBJ1-6; D perhaps matches TRBD1 (5 bases). The CDR3 is 14 amino acids. V lost 2 bases and J lost 9, with 11 bases in between. Germline values: CDR1 SGHDN, CDR2 FVKESK.

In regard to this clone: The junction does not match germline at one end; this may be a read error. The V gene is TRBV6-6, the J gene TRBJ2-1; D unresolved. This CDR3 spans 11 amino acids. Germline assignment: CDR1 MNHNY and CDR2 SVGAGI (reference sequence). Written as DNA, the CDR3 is TGTGCCAGCAGTAACTACCATGAGCAGTTCTTC. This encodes CASSNYHEQFF.

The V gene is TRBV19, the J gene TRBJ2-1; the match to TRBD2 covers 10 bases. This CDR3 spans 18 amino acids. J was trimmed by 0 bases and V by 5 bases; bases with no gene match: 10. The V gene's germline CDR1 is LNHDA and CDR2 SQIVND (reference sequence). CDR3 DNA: TGTGCCAGTAGTCACCGACTAGCGGGCTACAGCTCCTACAATGAGCAGTTCTTC. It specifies CASSHRLAGYSSYNEQFF.

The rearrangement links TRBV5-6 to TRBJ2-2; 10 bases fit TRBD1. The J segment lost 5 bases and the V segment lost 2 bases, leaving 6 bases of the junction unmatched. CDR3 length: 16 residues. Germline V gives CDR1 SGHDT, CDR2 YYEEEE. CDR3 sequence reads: CASSLVGTGETGELFF. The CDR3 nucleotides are TGTGCCAGCAGCTTAGTCGGGACAGGGGAGACCGGGGAGCTGTTTTTT.

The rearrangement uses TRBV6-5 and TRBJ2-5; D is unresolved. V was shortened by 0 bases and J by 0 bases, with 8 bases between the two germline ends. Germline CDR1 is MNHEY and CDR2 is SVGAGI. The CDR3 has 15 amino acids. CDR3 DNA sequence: TGTGCCAGCAGTTACTCGGTGGCGGACCAAGAGACCCAGTACTTC. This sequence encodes CASSYSVADQETQYF.

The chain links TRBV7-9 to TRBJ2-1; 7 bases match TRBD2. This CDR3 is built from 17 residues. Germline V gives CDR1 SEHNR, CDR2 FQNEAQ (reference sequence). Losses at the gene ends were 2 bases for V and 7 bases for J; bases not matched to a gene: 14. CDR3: CASSLRRGLAAINEQFF. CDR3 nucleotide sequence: TGTGCCAGCAGCTTACGACGTGGTCTAGCGGCCATTAATGAGCAGTTCTTC.

The CDR3 sequence: CASSLTPRGKTQYF. DNA of the CDR3: TGTGCCAGCAGCTTAACCCCTAGGGGGAAGACCCAGTACTTC. The V gene is TRBV11-2, the J gene TRBJ2-5; weak D call: TRBD1 (6 bases). Deletions cut 2 bases from V and 6 bases from J, with 13 bases between. Germline V CDR1 and CDR2: SGHAT, FQNNGV. This CDR3 region has 14 residues.

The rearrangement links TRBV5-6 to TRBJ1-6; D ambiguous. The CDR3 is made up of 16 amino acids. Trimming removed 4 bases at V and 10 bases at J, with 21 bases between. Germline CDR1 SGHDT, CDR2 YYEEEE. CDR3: CASSPNPSTGNSPLHF. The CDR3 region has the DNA TGTGCCAGCAGCCCTAACCCCTCTACGGGAAACTCACCCCTCCACTTT.

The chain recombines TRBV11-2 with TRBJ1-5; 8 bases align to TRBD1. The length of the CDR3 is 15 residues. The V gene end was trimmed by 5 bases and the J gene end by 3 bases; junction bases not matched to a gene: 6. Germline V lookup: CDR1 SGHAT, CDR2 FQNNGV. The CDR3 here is CASSVGTGFNQPQHF. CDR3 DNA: TGTGCCAGCAGCGTGGGGACAGGCTTCAATCAGCCCCAGCATTTT.

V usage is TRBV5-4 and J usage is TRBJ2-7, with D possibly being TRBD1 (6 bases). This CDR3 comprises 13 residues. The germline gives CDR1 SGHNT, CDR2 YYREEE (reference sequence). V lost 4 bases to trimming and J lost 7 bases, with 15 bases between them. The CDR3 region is CASSPRVGGEQYF. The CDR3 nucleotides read TGTGCCAGCAGCCCCCGCGTAGGGGGAGAGCAGTACTTC.

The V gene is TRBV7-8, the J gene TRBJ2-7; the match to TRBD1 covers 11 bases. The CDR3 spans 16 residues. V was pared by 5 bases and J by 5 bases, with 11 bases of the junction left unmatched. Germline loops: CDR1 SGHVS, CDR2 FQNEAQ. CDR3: CASSRNMPGQGDEQYF. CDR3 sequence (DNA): TGTGCCAGCAGCCGGAATATGCCGGGACAGGGGGACGAGCAGTACTTC.

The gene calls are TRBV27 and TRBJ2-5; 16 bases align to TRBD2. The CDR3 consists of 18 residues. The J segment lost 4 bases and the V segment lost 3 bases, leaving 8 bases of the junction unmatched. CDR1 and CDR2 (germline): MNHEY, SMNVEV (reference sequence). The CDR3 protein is CASSFLPGTSGRAETQYF. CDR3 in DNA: TGTGCCAGCAGTTTCCTGCCCGGGACTAGCGGGAGGGCAGAGACCCAGTACTTC.

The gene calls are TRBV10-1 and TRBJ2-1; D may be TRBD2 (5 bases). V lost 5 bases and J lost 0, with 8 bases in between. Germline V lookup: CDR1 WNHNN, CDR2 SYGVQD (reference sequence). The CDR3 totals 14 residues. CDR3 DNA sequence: TGCGCCAGCAGTTTGGGGAGCTCCTACAATGAGCAGTTCTTC. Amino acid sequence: CASSLGSSYNEQFF.

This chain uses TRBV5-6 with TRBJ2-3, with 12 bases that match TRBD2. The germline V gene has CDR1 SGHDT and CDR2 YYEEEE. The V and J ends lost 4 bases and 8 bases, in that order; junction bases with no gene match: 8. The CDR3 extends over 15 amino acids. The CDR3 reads CASSTRTSGKGTQYF. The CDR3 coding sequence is TGTGCCAGCAGCACCAGGACTAGCGGGAAAGGTACGCAGTATTTT.

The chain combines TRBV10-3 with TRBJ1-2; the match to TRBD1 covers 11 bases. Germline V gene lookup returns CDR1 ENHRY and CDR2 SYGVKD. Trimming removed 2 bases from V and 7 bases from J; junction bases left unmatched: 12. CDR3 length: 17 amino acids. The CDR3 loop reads CAISEVGTGGAQGGYTF. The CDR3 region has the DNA TGTGCCATCAGTGAGGTCGGGACAGGGGGTGCCCAGGGTGGCTACACCTTC.

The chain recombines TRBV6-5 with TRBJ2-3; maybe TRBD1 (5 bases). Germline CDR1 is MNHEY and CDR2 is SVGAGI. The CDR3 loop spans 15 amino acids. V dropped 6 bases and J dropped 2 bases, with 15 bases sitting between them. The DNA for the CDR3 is TGTGCCAGCAGGAGGACACGGTTTTTCACAGATACGCAGTATTTT. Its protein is CASRRTRFFTDTQYF.

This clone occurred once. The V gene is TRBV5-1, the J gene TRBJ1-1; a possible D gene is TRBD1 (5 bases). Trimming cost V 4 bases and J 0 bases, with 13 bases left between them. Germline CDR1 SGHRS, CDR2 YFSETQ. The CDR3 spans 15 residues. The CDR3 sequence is CASSARQLMNTEAFF. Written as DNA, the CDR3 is TGCGCCAGCAGCGCCAGACAGCTCATGAACACTGAAGCTTTCTTT.

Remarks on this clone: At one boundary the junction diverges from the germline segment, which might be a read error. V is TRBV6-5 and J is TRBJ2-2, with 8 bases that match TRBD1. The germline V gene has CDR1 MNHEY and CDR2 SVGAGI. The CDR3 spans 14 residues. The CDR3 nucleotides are TGTGCCAGTCGAAGGACAGGGAACGCCGGGGAGCTGTTTTTT. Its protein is CASRRTGNAGELFF.

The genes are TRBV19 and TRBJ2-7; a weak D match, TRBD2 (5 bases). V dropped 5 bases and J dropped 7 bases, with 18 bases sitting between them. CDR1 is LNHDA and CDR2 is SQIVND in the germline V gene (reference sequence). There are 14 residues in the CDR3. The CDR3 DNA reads TGTGCCAGTAGTGCGTGGAGCGGACCGAGTGAGCAGTACTTC. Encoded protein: CASSAWSGPSEQYF.

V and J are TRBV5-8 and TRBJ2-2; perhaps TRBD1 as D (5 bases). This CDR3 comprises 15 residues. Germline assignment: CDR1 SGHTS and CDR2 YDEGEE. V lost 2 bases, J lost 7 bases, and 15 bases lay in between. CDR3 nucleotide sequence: TGTGCCAGCAGCTTCTCAGGGATTTTGATCGGGGAGCTGTTTTTT. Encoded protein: CASSFSGILIGELFF.

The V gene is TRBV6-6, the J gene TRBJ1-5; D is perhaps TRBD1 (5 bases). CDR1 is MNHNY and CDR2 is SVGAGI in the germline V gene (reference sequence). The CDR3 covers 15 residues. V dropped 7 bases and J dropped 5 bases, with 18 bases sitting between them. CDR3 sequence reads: CASNLGGARDQPQHF. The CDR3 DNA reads TGTGCCAGCAACCTGGGAGGGGCCAGGGATCAGCCCCAGCATTTT.

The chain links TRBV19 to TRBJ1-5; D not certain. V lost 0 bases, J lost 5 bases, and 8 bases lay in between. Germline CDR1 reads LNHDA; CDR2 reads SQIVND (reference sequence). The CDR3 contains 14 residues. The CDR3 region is CASSIDPPDQPQHF. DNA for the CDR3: TGTGCCAGTAGTATAGACCCACCTGATCAGCCCCAGCATTTT.

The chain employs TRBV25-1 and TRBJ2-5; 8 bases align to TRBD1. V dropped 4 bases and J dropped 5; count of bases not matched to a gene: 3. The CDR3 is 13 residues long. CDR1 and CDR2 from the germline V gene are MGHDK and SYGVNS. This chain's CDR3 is CASSVTGGETQYF. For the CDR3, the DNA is TGTGCCAGCAGTGTAACAGGGGGTGAGACCCAGTACTTC.

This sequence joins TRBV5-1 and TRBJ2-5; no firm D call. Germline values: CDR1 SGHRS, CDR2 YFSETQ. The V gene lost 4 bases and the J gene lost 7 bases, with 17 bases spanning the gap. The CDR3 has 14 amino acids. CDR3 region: CASSPGGLPPTQYF. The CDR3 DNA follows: TGCGCCAGCAGCCCAGGTGGGCTCCCGCCGACCCAGTACTTC.

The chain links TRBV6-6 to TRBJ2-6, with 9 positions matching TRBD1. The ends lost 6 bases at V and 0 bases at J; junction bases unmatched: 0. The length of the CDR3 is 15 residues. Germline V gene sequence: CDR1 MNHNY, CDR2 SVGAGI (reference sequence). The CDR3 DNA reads TGTGCCAGCAGGGACAGGGGCTCTGGGGCCAACGTCCTGACTTTC. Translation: CASRDRGSGANVLTF.

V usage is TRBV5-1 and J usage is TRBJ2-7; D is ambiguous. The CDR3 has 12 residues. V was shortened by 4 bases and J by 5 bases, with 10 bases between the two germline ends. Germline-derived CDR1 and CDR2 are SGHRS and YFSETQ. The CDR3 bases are TGCGCCAGCAGCGCCCGGACGAACGAGCAGTACTTC. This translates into CASSARTNEQYF.